These 21 T cell receptor beta chains originate from one sample sequenced in a study of T cells in Graves' hyperthyroidism and ophthalmopathy. It was RNA transcripts that yielded the amplified TCR beta CDR3 regions. First-round RT-PCR targeting the TCR CDR3 was performed with the HTBI primer set. TCRdb reprocessed the multiplex PCR reads via MiXCR and lists one record per CDR3 protein. The repertoire consists of about 840,000 distinct CDR3 sequences, with around 39% occurring once and the leading ten covering about 8.9%. The sequenced sample consisted of blood. The receptor set was obtained from a man aged 18 to 35 with Graves' hyperthyroidism.

The chain has TRBV2 and TRBJ1-1; 9 bases are a match to TRBD1. The CDR3 covers 11 residues. Germline CDR1 is SNHLY and CDR2 is FYNNEI. Unmatched junction bases numbered 6, after V lost 8 bases and J lost 11 bases. CDR3 sequence (DNA): TGTGCCAGCGGATGGACAGGGGCGGCTTTCTTT. It translates to CASGWTGAAFF.

This clonotype came up a few times. The chain couples TRBV7-2 to TRBJ1-6; no clear D gene. Trimming left V 1 base short and J 10 bases short, with 11 bases between. From germline, CDR1 is SGHTA and CDR2 FQGNSA. This CDR3 is built from 14 residues. In nucleotides, the CDR3 is TGTGCCAGCAGCTTAGTAGGGAATCACTCACCCCTCCACTTT. Its translation is CASSLVGNHSPLHF.

V is TRBV9 and J is TRBJ2-2; unclear D gene. Trimming left V 0 bases short and J 6 bases short, with 6 bases between. Germline V gene data show CDR1 as SGDLS and CDR2 as YYNGEE. The CDR3 extends over 13 amino acids. The CDR3 here is CASSVDGPGELFF. CDR3 DNA: TGTGCCAGCAGCGTAGACGGACCCGGGGAGCTGTTTTTT.

This clonotype has just a few counts. V is TRBV7-8 and J is TRBJ2-7, with a possible D match to TRBD2 (5 bases). Germline V gene data show CDR1 as SGHVS and CDR2 as FQNEAQ. Between the trimmed V and J ends, which lost 6 bases and 4 bases, there was a span of 28 bases. CDR3 length equals 18 residues. The CDR3, as DNA: TGTGCCAGCAGTTACTCTAACCTCCCGGGCGTTTCGGGGTACGAGCAGTACTTC. This codes for CASSYSNLPGVSGYEQYF.

The V gene is TRBV11-3, the J gene TRBJ1-6; D is perhaps TRBD1 (5 bases). Trimming took 6 bases from V and 7 from J, leaving 19 bases between them. CDR3 length: 16 residues. The germline V gene encodes CDR1 SGHNT and CDR2 YENEEA. CDR3 bases: TGTGCCAGCAGTTTACGGGGGATTTTGGGCAATTCACCCCTCCACTTT. Translation gives CASSLRGILGNSPLHF.

In this sample, this clonotype turned up many times. The chain combines TRBV10-2 with TRBJ1-3; D may be TRBD1 (5 bases). The CDR3 is 14 amino acids. The V end was cut by 2 bases, the J end by 3 bases, with 8 bases between. The V gene's germline CDR1 is WSHSY and CDR2 SAAADI. The CDR3 reads CASSEDSYGNTIYF. The CDR3 DNA sequence: TGCGCCAGCAGTGAGGACAGCTATGGAAACACCATATATTTT.

Only a few counts were recorded for this clonotype. The V and J genes are TRBV5-1 and TRBJ1-2; D is possibly TRBD1 (6 bases). Germline CDR1 reads SGHRS; CDR2 reads YFSETQ. Trimming stripped 0 bases from V and 7 bases from J, with 16 bases between. The CDR3 consists of 15 residues. The CDR3 loop reads CASSLDARRGSGYTF. The CDR3 DNA is TGCGCCAGCAGCTTGGACGCTAGGAGGGGGAGTGGCTACACCTTC.

In its sample, this clonotype was seen a few times. The J gene is TRBJ2-7, the V gene TRBV5-1; weak D call: TRBD2 (6 bases). The CDR3 consists of 16 residues. Trimming took 2 bases from V and 5 from J, leaving 20 bases between them. CDR1 SGHRS and CDR2 YFSETQ come from the germline V gene. This CDR3 reads CASSFDSQGGSDEQYF. CDR3 nucleotides: TGCGCCAGCAGCTTCGACTCCCAGGGAGGTTCGGACGAGCAGTACTTC. Full variable domain (outside the CDR3, taken from reference TRBV5-1 and TRBJ2-7): KAGVTQTPRYLIKTRGQQVTLSCSPISGHRSVSWYQQTPGQGLQFLFEYFSETQRNKGNFPGRFSGRQFSNSRSEMNVSTLELGDSALYLCASSFDSQGGSDEQYFGPGTRLTVT.

The chain carries TRBV5-1 and TRBJ1-4; D unresolved. Germline V gives CDR1 SGHRS, CDR2 YFSETQ. V gave up 0 bases and J gave up 14 bases, with 17 bases separating them. The CDR3 is 14 residues long. This CDR3 is CASSLGGGHSNLFF. The CDR3 DNA is TGCGCCAGCAGCTTGGGCGGTGGCCATAGCAACCTGTTTTTT.

Remarks on this clonotype: A much larger clone differs from this one at a single base, so this may be a read error. The chain recombines TRBV7-9 with TRBJ1-1, with no clear D. CDR1 is SEHNR and CDR2 is FQNEAQ in the germline V gene (reference sequence). V lost 5 bases and J 0 bases, leaving 10 bases between the germline ends. The CDR3 totals 14 residues. CDR3 protein: CASSPVILNTEAFF. In DNA form, the CDR3 reads TGTGCCAGCAGCCCCGTGATCCTGAACACTGAAGCTTTCTTT.

V is TRBV25-1 and J is TRBJ1-4; 10 bases fit TRBD1. The CDR3 is 13 residues long. V was clipped by 6 bases and J by 10 bases; unmatched bases: 5. Germline V gives CDR1 MGHDK, CDR2 SYGVNS. The CDR3 sequence: CASSLGQGTKLFF. The CDR3 DNA reads TGTGCCAGCAGCTTGGGACAGGGGACAAAACTGTTTTTT. Combining the CDR3 with reference TRBV25-1 and TRBJ1-4 gives the whole variable domain EADIYQTPRYLVIGTGKKITLECSQTMGHDKMYWYQQDPGMELHLIHYSYGVNSTEKGDLSSESTVSRIRTEHFPLTLESARPSHTSQYLCASSLGQGTKLFFGSGTQLSVL.

This clonotype has ten or more counts. The junction does not match germline at one end; this may be a read error. In nucleotides, the CDR3 is TGTGCTAGCAGCCCCGGGACAGGGGGTTCCTACGAGCAGTACTTC. Encoded protein: CASSPGTGGSYEQYF. V and J are TRBV9 and TRBJ2-7; TRBD1 matches 11 bases. This CDR3 has 15 amino acids. The germline CDR1 and CDR2 sequences are SGDLS and YYNGEE.

The chain carries TRBV7-9 and TRBJ2-7; D gene unclear. Germline lookup yields CDR1 SEHNR and CDR2 FQNEAQ (reference sequence). Trimming pared 4 bases from V and 2 bases from J, leaving 18 bases between. The CDR3 covers 16 residues. The CDR3 bases are TGTGCCAGCAGCTGGGGATCCTCCGTTCCCCCCTACGAGCAGTACTTC. This sequence encodes CASSWGSSVPPYEQYF.

This clonotype has a count of ten or more. The V and J genes are TRBV20-1 and TRBJ1-2; the D is unclear. There are 11 residues in the CDR3. CDR1 DFQATT and CDR2 SNEGSKA come from the germline V gene (reference sequence). V was clipped by 6 bases and J by 4 bases, with 9 bases between them. The CDR3 DNA sequence: TGCAGTGCCCTGGATGTCTATGGCTACACCTTC. This codes for CSALDVYGYTF.

This chain connects TRBV29-1 to TRBJ1-2; a weak D match, TRBD1 (6 bases). With 6 bases removed from V and 3 bases from J, the gap between germline ends came to 14 bases. CDR1 is SQVTM and CDR2 is ANQGSEA in the germline V gene. The CDR3 is 13 amino acids. The CDR3 DNA reads TGCAGCGTGACCGGGGGGCGCGACTATGGCTACACCTTC. Encoded protein: CSVTGGRDYGYTF.

This clonotype was counted a single time. V and J are TRBV11-2 and TRBJ1-6, with D possibly matching TRBD1 (6 bases). V was shortened by 1 base and J by 7 bases, with 14 bases between the two germline ends. CDR1 is SGHAT and CDR2 is FQNNGV in the germline V gene. The CDR3 totals 16 residues. Here the CDR3 DNA reads TGTGCCAGCAGCTTAGTGAGGGGGGCGCGCAATTCACCCCTCCACTTT. Its translation is CASSLVRGARNSPLHF. Full variable domain (outside the CDR3, taken from reference TRBV11-2 and TRBJ1-6): EAGVAQSPRYKIIEKRQSVAFWCNPISGHATLYWYQQILGQGPKLLIQFQNNGVVDDSQLPKDRFSAERLKGVDSTLKIQPAKLEDSAVYLCASSLVRGARNSPLHFGNGTRLTVT.

The chain combines TRBV19 with TRBJ2-2; D ambiguous. The germline gives CDR1 LNHDA, CDR2 SQIVND (reference sequence). V lost 5 bases, J lost 3 bases, and 10 bases lay in between. CDR3 length: 14 residues. CDR3 sequence (DNA): TGTGCCAGTAGTGAGACGGAGTACACCGGGGAGCTGTTTTTT. It is translated as CASSETEYTGELFF.

This clonotype was recorded at least ten times. CDR3 amino acids: CASSSGTAGGSPLHF. In DNA, the CDR3 is TGTGCCAGCAGCTCAGGGACAGCGGGGGGTTCACCCCTCCACTTT. The chain couples TRBV7-9 to TRBJ1-6, with 7 bases aligning to TRBD1. J gave up 9 bases and V 4 bases, and 9 bases lay outside the gene matches. The CDR3 extends over 15 amino acids. Germline lookup yields CDR1 SEHNR and CDR2 FQNEAQ (reference sequence).

The chain uses TRBV4-2 and TRBJ2-5; 11 nucleotides line up with TRBD1. This CDR3 comprises 14 residues. Germline values: CDR1 LGHNA, CDR2 YNFKEQ. The V gene end was trimmed by 4 bases and the J gene end by 6 bases; junction bases not matched to a gene: 4. CDR3 DNA: TGTGCCAGCAGCCTTGGGACAGGGGGGCAGACCCAGTACTTC. Translating it yields CASSLGTGGQTQYF.

V is TRBV29-1 and J is TRBJ2-3; 7 nucleotides agree with TRBD1. Trimming removed 3 bases from V and 4 bases from J; junction bases left unmatched: 7. This CDR3 comprises 14 residues. Germline assignment: CDR1 SQVTM and CDR2 ANQGSEA. The chain's CDR3 is CSVEGGQGADTQYF. In DNA form, the CDR3 reads TGCAGCGTTGAGGGTGGTCAGGGGGCAGATACGCAGTATTTT.

This clonotype was observed a handful of times. The chain has TRBV11-1 and TRBJ1-1; possible D gene TRBD1, 5 bases. The germline V and J ends were trimmed by 7 bases and 2 bases, with 14 bases remaining between them. Germline V gene data show CDR1 as SGHAT and CDR2 as FQDESV (reference sequence). The CDR3 loop spans 14 amino acids. CDR3 DNA: TGTGCCAGCACCACAGGTGGGGTAAACACTGAAGCTTTCTTT. Encoded protein: CASTTGGVNTEAFF. Filled out from reference TRBV11-1 and TRBJ1-1, the complete variable domain reads EAEVAQSPRYKITEKSQAVAFWCDPISGHATLYWYRQILGQGPELLVQFQDESVVDDSQLPKDRFSAERLKGVDSTLKIQPAELGDSAMYLCASTTGGVNTEAFFGQGTRLTVV.